The clone carrying this T cell receptor (beta chain) turned up a few times. The target antigen is unknown. These data are taken from a study of cytomegalovirus exposure and HLA in healthy donors. The study's findings and limits: Data from an earlier analysis indicated that most TCR beta V segments were productive either about 90% or about 30% of the time.

Healthy people donating bone marrow made up the donors. PCR involved 60 Vbeta and 13 Jbeta primers. In the source study's methods: About 12 million of some 80 million unique TCR beta chains were shared, per a later count. Measured with immunoSEQ multiplex PCR; TCRdb has only the in-frame clones, and not every one. The DNA was the basis for D and trimming; V, J and clone size are from that table. The sample has 150,000 to 200,000 clones; 81% are singletons. Material: PBMCs. The sequence came from a man aged 18 to 29 in good health and CMV-seronegative.

The CDR3 bases are TGCAGCTTCGGGACTAGCGGGAACTACGAGCAGTACTTC. Protein sequence: CSFGTSGNYEQYF. This rearrangement joins TRBV29-1 to TRBJ2-7; TRBD2 matches at 13 bases. CDR1 is SQVTM, CDR2 ANQGSEA, per germline. The V segment lost 8 bases and the J segment 3 bases; nucleotides outside the gene matches: 4. CDR3 length: 13 amino acids.